This T cell receptor (beta chain) derives from a study of response to subunit inactivated influenza vaccine (dated by TCRdb to 2017 to 2018). General notes on the study: The study used deep quantitative T cell receptor repertoire profiling to track responses to a trivalent subunit inactivated influenza vaccine. General study outcomes and caveats: It was suggested by the authors that each seasonal influenza vaccination may recruit only a limited number of new T cells.

On this clonotype: It has no known antigen specificity. It has no much larger one-base neighbor in the sample; base qualities were not kept.

According to the germline V gene, CDR1 reads MNHNS and CDR2 reads SASEGT. Ends trimmed: V by 6 bases, J by 3 bases; bases unmatched to a gene: 4. Reading from cysteine to phenylalanine, the CDR3 counts 15 amino acids. The only DNA kept is the CDR3, 45 bases in frame from the first base. The library was made by RT-PCR. This sample was sequenced with an Illumina HiSeq 2500. The public reads were reanalyzed by TCRdb: fastp trimming at Q25, MiXCR alignment, in-frame beta chains only. Records with the same CDR3 protein are collapsed into one entry carrying the most frequent genes and DNA. The sample data list under 200,000 distinct CDR3 sequences, and roughly 10% of these were observed just once. The ten top clones hold 35% to 40% of the sample.

The sequence was collected from a man aged 50 to 69 who received an inactivated influenza vaccine. Donor details come from another sample of the same person, matched by shared clones. The sequencing here drew on CD8+ T cells sorted from PBMCs, taken around 25 months after vaccination. The chain is encoded by TRBV6-1 joined to TRBJ2-2; TRBD1 aligns with 10 central bases. The CDR3 loop reads CASSWTGGDTGELFF. The base sequence is TGTGCCAGCAGCTGGACAGGGGGAGACACCGGGGAGCTGTTTTTT.